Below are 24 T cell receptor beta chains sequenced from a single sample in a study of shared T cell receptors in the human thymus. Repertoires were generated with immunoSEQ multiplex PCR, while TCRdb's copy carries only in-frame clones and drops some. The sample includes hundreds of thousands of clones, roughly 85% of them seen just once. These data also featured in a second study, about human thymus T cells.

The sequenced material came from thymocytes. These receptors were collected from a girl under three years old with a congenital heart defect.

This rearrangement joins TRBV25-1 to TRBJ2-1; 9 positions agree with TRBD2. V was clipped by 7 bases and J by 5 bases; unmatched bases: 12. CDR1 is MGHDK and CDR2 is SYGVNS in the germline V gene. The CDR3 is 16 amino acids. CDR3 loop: CASTSPVAGANNEQFF. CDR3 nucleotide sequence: TGTGCCAGCACCTCTCCCGTAGCGGGGGCCAACAATGAGCAGTTCTTC.

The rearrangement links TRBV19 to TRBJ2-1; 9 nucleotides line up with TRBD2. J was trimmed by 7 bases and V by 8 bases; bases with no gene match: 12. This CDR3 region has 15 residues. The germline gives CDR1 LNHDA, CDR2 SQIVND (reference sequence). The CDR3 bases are TGTGCCAGTCACAAGTCGGGACTAGCTTTAAATGAGCAGTTCTTC. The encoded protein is CASHKSGLALNEQFF.

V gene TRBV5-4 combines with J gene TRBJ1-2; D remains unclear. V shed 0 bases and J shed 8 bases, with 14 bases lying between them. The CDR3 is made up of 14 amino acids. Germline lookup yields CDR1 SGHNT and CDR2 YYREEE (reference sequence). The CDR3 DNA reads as TGTGCCAGCAGCTTGGTCGGAAAGAGGGCGGGCTACACCTTC. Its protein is CASSLVGKRAGYTF.

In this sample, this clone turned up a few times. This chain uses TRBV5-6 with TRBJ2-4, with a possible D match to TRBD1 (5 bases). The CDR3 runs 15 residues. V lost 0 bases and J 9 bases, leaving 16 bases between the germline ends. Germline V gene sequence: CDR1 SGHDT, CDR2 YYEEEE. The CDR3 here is CASSLAWNHRFIQYF. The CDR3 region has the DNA TGTGCCAGCAGCTTGGCCTGGAATCACAGGTTCATTCAGTACTTC.

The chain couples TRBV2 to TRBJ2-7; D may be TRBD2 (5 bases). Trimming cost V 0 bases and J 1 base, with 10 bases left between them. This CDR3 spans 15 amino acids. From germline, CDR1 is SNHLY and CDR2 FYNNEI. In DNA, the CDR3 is TGTGCCAGCAGTGAAGCGACCGGAGGATCCTACGAGCAGTACTTC. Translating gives CASSEATGGSYEQYF. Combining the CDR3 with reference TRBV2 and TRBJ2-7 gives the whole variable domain EPEVTQTPSHQVTQMGQEVILRCVPISNHLYFYWYRQILGQKVEFLVSFYNNEISEKSEIFDDQFSVERPDGSNFTLKIRSTKLEDSAMYFCASSEATGGSYEQYFGPGTRLTVT.

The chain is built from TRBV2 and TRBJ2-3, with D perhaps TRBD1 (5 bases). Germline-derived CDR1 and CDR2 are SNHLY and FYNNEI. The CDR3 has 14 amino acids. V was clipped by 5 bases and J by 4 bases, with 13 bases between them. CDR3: CASSTGMGPDTQYF. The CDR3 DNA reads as TGTGCCAGCAGTACTGGGATGGGGCCAGATACGCAGTATTTT. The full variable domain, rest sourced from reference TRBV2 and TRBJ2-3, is EPEVTQTPSHQVTQMGQEVILRCVPISNHLYFYWYRQILGQKVEFLVSFYNNEISEKSEIFDDQFSVERPDGSNFTLKIRSTKLEDSAMYFCASSTGMGPDTQYFGPGTRLTVL.

The CDR3 DNA reads as TGTGCCAGCAGCGCTTGTCGCGGGGGGGCCACGGACATTCAGTACTTC. The encoded protein is CASSACRGGATDIQYF. The rearrangement links TRBV7-2 to TRBJ2-4, with TRBD2 matching over 9 bases. This CDR3 is built from 16 residues. Germline CDR1 is SGHTA and CDR2 is FQGNSA. Trimming cost V 5 bases and J 8 bases; bases outside gene matches: 13.

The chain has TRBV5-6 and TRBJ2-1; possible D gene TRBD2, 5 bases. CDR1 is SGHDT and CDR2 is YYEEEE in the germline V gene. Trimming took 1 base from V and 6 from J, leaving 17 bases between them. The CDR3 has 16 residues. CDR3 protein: CASSLRRRSSGNEQFF. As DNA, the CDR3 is TGTGCCAGCAGCTTGAGGAGGCGTTCCTCAGGCAATGAGCAGTTCTTC.

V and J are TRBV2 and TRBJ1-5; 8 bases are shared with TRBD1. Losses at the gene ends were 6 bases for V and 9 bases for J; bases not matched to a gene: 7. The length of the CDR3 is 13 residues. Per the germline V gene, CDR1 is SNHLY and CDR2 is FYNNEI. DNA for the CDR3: TGTGCCAGCAGCCCGACAGGGGTTGGGCCCCAGCATTTT. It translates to CASSPTGVGPQHF.

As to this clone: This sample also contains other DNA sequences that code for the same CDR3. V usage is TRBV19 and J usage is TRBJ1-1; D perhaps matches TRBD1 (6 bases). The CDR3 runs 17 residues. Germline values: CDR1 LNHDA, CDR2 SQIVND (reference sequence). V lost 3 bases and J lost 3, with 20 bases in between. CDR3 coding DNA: TGTGCCAGTAGTATGGGGGCTCCAACCGCTCCAGACACTGAAGCTTTCTTT. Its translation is CASSMGAPTAPDTEAFF.

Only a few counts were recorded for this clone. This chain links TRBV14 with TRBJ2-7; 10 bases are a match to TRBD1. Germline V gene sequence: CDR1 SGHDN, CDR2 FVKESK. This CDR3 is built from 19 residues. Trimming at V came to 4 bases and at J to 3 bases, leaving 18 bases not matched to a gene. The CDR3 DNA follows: TGTGCCAGCAGCCCGGACAGGGGGTTTGAGCGTGTCCCTGACTACGAGCAGTACTTC. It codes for CASSPDRGFERVPDYEQYF.

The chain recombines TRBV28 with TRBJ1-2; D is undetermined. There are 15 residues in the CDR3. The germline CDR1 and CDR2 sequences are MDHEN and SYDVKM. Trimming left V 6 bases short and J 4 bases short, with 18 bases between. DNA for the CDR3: TGTGCCAGCAGATATTATACGAGTCTCCCCTATGGCTACACCTTC. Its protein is CASRYYTSLPYGYTF.

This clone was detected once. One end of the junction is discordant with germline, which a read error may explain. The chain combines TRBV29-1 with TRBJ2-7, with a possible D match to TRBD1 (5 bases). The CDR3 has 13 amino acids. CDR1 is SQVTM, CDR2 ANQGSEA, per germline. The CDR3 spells CSVAPRVSSEQYF. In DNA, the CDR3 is TGCAGCGTTGCCCCCAGGGTTTCCTCCGAGCAGTACTTC.

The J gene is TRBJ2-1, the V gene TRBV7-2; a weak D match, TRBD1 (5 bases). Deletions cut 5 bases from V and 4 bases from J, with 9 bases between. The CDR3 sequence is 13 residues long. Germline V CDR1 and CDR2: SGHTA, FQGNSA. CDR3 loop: CASSRGGYNEQFF. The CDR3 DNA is TGTGCCAGCAGCAGGGGCGGTTACAATGAGCAGTTCTTC.

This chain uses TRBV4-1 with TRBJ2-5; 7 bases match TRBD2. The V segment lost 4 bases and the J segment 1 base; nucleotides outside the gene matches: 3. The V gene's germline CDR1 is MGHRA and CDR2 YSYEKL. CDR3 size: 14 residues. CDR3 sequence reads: CASSPLAVQETQYF. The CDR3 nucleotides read TGCGCCAGCAGCCCTCTAGCGGTCCAAGAGACCCAGTACTTC.

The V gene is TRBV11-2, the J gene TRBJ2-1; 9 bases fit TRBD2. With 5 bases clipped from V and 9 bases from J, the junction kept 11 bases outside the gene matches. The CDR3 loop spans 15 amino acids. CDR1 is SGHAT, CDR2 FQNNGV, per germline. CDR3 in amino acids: CASSPEGRGGLEQFF. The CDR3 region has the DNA TGTGCCAGCAGCCCCGAGGGGCGGGGGGGCCTTGAGCAGTTCTTC. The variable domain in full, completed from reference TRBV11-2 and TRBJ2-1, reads EAGVAQSPRYKIIEKRQSVAFWCNPISGHATLYWYQQILGQGPKLLIQFQNNGVVDDSQLPKDRFSAERLKGVDSTLKIQPAKLEDSAVYLCASSPEGRGGLEQFFGPGTRLTVL.

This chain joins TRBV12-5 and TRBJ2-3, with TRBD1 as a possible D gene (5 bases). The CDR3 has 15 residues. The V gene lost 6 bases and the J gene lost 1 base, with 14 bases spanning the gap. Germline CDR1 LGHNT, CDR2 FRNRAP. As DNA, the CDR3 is TGTGCTAGTGGAAGCAACAGGTTCGGCACAGATACGCAGTATTTT. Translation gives CASGSNRFGTDTQYF.

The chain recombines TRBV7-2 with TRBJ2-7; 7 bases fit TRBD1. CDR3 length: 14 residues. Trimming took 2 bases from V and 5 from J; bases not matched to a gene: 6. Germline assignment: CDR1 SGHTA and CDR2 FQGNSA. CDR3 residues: CASSLCGQAHEQYF. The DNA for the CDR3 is TGTGCCAGCAGCTTATGCGGACAGGCACACGAGCAGTACTTC.

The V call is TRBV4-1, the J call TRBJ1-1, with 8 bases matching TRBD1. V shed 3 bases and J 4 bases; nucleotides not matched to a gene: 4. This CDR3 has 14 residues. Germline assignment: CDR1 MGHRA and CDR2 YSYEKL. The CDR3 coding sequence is TGCGCCAGCAGCCAGCAGGGGGCAGCCACTGAAGCTTTCTTT. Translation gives CASSQQGAATEAFF.

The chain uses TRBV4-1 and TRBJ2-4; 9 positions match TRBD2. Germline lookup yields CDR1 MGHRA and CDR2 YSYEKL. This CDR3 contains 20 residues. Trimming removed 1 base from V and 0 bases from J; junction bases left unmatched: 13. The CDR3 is CASSQGGGLAPFLAKNIQYF. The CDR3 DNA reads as TGCGCCAGCAGCCAAGGGGGGGGACTAGCCCCATTCCTAGCCAAAAACATTCAGTACTTC.

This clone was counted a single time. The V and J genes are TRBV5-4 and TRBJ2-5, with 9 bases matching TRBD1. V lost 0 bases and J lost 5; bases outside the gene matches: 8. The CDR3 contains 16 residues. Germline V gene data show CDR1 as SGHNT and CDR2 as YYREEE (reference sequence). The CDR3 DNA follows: TGTGCCAGCAGCTTGGCGGGACAGGGTAATCGGGAGACCCAGTACTTC. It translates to CASSLAGQGNRETQYF.

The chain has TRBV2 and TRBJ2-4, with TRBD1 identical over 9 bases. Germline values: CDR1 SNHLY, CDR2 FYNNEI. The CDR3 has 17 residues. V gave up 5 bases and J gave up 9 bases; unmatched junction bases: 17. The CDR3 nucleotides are TGTGCCAGCAGTCCGCCGAGAATTACAGGGGGCCGAAGCATTCAGTACTTC. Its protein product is CASSPPRITGGRSIQYF.

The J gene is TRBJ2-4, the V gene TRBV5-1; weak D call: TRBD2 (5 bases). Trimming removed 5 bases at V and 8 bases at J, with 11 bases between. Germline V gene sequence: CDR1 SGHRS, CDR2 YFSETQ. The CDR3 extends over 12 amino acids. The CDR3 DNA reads TGCGCCAGCAGGTCCCCGAGGGACATTCAGTACTTC. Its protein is CASRSPRDIQYF.

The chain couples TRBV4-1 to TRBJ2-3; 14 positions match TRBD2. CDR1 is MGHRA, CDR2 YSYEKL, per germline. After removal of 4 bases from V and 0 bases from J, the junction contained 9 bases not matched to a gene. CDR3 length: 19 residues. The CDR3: CASSPGLAGGLGSTDTQYF. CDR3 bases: TGCGCCAGCAGCCCCGGACTAGCGGGGGGCCTAGGTAGCACAGATACGCAGTATTTT.